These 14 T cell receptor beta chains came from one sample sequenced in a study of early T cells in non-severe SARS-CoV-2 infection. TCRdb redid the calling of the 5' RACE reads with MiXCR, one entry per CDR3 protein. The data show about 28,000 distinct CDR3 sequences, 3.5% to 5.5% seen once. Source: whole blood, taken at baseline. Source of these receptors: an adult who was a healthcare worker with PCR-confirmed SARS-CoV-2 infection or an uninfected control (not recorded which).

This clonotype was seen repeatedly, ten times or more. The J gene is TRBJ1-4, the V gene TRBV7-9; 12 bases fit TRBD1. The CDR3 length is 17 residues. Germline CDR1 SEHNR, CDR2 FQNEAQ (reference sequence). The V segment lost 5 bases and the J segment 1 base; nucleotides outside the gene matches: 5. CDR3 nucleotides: TGTGCCAGCAGCCCGAGGGACAGGGGGCGAACTAATGAAAAACTGTTTTTT. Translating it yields CASSPRDRGRTNEKLFF.

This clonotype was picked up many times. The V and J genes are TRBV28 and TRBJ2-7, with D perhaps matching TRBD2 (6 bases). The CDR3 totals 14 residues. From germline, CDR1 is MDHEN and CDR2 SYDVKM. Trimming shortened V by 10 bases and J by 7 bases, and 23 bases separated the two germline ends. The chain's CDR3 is CATVDLGTSREQYF. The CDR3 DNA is TGTGCCACCGTCGATTTGGGGACTTCGAGGGAGCAGTACTTC.

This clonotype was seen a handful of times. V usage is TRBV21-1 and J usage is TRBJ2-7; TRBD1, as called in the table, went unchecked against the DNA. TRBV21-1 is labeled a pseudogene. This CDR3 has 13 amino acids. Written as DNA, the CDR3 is TGTGCCGGGATAGACAGGGGCCAGGGCGAGCAGTACTTC. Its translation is CAGIDRGQGEQYF.

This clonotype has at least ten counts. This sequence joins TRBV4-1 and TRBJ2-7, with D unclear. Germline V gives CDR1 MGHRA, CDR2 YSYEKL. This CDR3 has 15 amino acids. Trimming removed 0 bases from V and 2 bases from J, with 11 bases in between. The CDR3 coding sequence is TGCGCCAGCAGCCAAGATCTGGGATATCCCTACGAGCAGTACTTC. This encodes CASSQDLGYPYEQYF.

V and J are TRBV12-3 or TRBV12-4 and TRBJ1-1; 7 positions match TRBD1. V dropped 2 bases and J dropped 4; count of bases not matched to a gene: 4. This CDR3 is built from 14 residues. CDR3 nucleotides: TGTGCCAGCAGTTTATTCCAGGGGGGCACTGAAGCTTTCTTT. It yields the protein CASSLFQGGTEAFF.

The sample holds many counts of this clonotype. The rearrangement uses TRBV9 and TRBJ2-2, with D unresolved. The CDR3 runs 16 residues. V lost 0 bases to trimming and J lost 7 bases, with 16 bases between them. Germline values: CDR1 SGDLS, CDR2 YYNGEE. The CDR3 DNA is TGTGCCAGCAGCGTAGCTTTCGGACCACAGAGCGGGGAGCTGTTTTTT. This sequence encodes CASSVAFGPQSGELFF.

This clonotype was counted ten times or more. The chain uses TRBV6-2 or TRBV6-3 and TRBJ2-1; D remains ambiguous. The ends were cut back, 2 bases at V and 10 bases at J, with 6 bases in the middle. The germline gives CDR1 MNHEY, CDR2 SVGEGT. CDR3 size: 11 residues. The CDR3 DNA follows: TGTGCCAGCAGTTACCCGGACGAGCAGTTCTTC. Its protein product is CASSYPDEQFF.

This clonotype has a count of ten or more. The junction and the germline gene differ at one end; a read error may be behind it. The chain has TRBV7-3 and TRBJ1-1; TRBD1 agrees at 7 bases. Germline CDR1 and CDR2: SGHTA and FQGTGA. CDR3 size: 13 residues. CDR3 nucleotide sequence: TGTGCCAGCAGCTCATCCGTAGTGACAGGGAAGGTCTTT. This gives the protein CASSSSVVTGKVF.

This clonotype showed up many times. The CDR3 loop is CASSFVWTGARETQYF. CDR3 sequence (DNA): TGCGCCAGCAGCTTTGTTTGGACAGGGGCGCGGGAGACCCAGTACTTC. The V call is TRBV5-1, the J call TRBJ2-5; the match to TRBD1 covers 9 bases. Unmatched junction bases numbered 10, after V lost 2 bases and J lost 5 bases. Germline loops: CDR1 SGHRS, CDR2 YFSETQ. The CDR3 is 16 amino acids.

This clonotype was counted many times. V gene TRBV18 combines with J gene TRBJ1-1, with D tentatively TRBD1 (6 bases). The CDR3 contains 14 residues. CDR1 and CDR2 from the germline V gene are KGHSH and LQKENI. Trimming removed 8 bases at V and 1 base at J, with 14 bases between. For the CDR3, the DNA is TGTGCCAGCAGCCGGGACACAGGGAACACTGAAGCTTTCTTT. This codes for CASSRDTGNTEAFF.

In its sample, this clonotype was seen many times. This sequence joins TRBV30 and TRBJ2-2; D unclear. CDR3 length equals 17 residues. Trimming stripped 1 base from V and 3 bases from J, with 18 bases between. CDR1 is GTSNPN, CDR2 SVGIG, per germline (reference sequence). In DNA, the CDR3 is TGTGCCTGGAGTGCGACCGGGTGGGTTTCGGACACCGGGGAGCTGTTTTTT. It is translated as CAWSATGWVSDTGELFF.

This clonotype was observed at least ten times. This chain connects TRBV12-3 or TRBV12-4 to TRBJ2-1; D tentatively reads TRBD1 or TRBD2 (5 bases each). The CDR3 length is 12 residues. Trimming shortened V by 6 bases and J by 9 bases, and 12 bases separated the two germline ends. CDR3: CASSPGTIEQFF. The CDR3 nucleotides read TGTGCCAGCAGCCCGGGGACGATTGAGCAGTTCTTC.

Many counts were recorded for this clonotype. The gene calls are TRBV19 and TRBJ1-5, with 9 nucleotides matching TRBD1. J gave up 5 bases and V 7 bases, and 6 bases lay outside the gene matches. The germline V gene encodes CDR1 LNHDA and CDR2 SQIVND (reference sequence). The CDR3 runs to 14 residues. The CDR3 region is CASTSGTGYQPQHF. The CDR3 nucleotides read TGTGCCAGTACCTCCGGGACAGGGTATCAGCCCCAGCATTTT.

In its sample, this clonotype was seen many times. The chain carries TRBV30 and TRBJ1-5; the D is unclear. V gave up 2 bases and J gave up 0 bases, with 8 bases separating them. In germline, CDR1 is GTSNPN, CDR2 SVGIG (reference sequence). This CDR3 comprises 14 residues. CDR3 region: CAWSLMTSNQPQHF. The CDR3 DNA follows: TGTGCCTGGAGTTTGATGACTAGCAATCAGCCCCAGCATTTT.